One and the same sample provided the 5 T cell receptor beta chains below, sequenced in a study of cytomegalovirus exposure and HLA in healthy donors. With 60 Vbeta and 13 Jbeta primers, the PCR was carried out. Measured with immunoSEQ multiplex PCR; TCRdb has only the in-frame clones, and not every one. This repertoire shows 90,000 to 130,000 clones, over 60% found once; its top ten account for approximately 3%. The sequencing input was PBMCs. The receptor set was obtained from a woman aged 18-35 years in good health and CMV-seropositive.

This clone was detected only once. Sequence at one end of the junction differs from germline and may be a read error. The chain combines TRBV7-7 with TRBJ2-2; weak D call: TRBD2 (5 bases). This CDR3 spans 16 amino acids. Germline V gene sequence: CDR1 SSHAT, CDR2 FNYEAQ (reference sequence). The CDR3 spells CASSLEMGDPVGELFF. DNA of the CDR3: TGTGCTAGCAGCTTAGAAATGGGAGATCCGGTGGGGGAGCTGTTTTTT.

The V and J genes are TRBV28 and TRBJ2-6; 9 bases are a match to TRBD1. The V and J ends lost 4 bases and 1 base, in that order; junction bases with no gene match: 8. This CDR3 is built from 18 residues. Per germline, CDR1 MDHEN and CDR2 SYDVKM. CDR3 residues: CASSSPGQGHSGANVLTF. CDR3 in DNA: TGTGCCAGCAGTTCCCCGGGACAGGGCCATTCTGGGGCCAACGTCCTGACTTTC.

CDR3 region: CASSGDIRYQETQYF. CDR3 DNA: TGTGCCAGCTCAGGGGACATCAGATACCAAGAGACCCAGTACTTC. The chain combines TRBV18 with TRBJ2-5; possibly TRBD1 for D (6 bases). The CDR3 is 15 residues long. In germline, CDR1 is KGHSH, CDR2 LQKENI. With 5 bases removed from V and 0 bases from J, the gap between germline ends came to 13 bases.

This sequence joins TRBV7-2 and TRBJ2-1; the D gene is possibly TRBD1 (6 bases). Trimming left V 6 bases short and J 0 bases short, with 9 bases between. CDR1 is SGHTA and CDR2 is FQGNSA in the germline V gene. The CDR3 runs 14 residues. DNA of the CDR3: TGTGCCAGCAGTAGGGACAACTCCTACAATGAGCAGTTCTTC. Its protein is CASSRDNSYNEQFF. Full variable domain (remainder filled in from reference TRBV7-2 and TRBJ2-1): GAGVSQSPSNKVTEKGKDVELRCDPISGHTALYWYRQSLGQGLEFLIYFQGNSAPDKSGLPSDRFSAERTGGSVSTLTIQRTQQEDSAVYLCASSRDNSYNEQFFGPGTRLTVL.

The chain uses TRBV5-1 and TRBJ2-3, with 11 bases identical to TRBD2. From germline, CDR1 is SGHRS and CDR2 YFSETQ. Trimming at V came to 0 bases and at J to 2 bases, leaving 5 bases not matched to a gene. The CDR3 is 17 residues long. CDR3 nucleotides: TGCGCCAGCAGCTTGGTTGCGACTAGCGGGAACACAGATACGCAGTATTTT. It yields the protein CASSLVATSGNTDTQYF.